The clone carrying this TCR beta chain was observed a single time. TCR beta CDR3 region amplification was performed from RNA transcripts. First-round RT-PCR of the TCR CDR3 relied on the HTBI primer set. TCRdb reanalysed the multiplex PCR reads using MiXCR and keeps one entry per CDR3 protein. The sample contains roughly 700,000 distinct CDR3 sequences, around 13% of which appear only once. The CDR3 spans 13 residues. The V end lost 4 bases, the J end lost 6 bases, and 11 bases lay between the germline ends. Germline CDR1 and CDR2: SGDLS and YYNGEE. This entry belongs to a study of T cells in Graves' hyperthyroidism and ophthalmopathy.

The sequence was collected from a woman aged 18-29 years with Graves' hyperthyroidism. The V gene is TRBV9, the J gene TRBJ1-3; D is unresolved. Material for sequencing was blood. The CDR3: CASSPRTENTIYF. The CDR3 bases are TGTGCCAGCAGCCCAAGGACGGAAAACACCATATATTTT.